A single sample is the source of the 6 T cell receptor beta chains below, sequenced in a study of CXCR3-negative and CXCR3-positive naive CD8 T cells. Study-wide findings and caveats: Relative to CXCR3-negative naive cells, CXCR3-positive naive cells had more hydrophobic TRB CDR3s.

The TRB libraries of cDNA were built by UMI-labeled 5' RACE. TCRdb re-called the 5' RACE reads; every CDR3 protein appears as one record, without DNA. Its table records about 120,000 distinct CDR3 sequences. Their target antigens are unknown. The specimen was naive CXCR3+ CD8+ T cells from blood. Subset noted: CD45RO-CCR7+CD27+CD95- naive CD8+ T cells expressing CXCR3 (TNR3+). The receptors shown here come from a human donor in good health. Some clones in this sample may be carry-over from other donors' samples.

The gene calls are TRBV14 and TRBJ2-1; TCRdb's assignment of TRBD2 cannot be checked, as there is no DNA. Germline CDR1 is SGHDN and CDR2 is FVKESK. The CDR3 has 18 residues. CDR3: CASSLTSGGVSSYNEQFF.

V is TRBV28 and J is TRBJ2-2. Germline lookup yields CDR1 MDHEN and CDR2 SYDVKM. CDR3 length: 12 residues. CDR3 region: CASSISHPGLFF.

The chain employs TRBV28 and TRBJ2-7; TCRdb reports TRBD2, a call that lacks DNA to check it against. CDR1 and CDR2 from the germline V gene are MDHEN and SYDVKM. The CDR3 sequence is 12 residues long. This CDR3 reads CASSVGGYEQYF.

The chain has TRBV12-3 or TRBV12-4 and TRBJ2-3; the TCRdb call, TRBD2, lacks DNA for checking. The CDR3 loop spans 15 amino acids. CDR3 sequence: CASSSRTLSTDTQYF.

The chain combines TRBV29-1 with TRBJ1-1. The CDR3 is 11 residues long. Germline V lookup: CDR1 SQVTM, CDR2 ANQGSEA. Here the CDR3 reads CSVRVWTEAFF.

The chain carries TRBV6-5 and TRBJ2-7; TCRdb's D call of TRBD1 is untestable without DNA. CDR3 length equals 16 residues. In germline, CDR1 is MNHEY, CDR2 SVGAGI. The CDR3 reads CASSPRGWNSLYEQYF.